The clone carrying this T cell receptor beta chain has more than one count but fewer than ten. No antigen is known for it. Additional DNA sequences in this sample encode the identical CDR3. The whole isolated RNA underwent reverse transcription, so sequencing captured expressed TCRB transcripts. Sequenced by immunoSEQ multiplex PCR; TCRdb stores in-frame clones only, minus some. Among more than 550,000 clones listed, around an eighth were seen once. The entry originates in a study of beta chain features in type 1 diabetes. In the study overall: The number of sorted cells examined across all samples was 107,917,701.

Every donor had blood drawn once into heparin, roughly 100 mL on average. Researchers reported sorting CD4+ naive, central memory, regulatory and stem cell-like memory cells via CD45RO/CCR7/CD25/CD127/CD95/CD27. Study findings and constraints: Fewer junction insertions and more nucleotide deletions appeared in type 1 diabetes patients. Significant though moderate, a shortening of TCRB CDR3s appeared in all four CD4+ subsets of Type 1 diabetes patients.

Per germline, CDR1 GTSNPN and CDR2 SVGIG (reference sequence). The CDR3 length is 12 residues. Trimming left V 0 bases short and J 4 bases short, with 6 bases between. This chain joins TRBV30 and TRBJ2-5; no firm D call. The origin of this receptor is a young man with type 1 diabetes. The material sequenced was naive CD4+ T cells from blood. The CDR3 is CAWSVVGETQYF. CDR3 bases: TGTGCCTGGAGTGTTGTCGGAGAGACCCAGTACTTC.